This T cell receptor (beta chain) is drawn from a study of low-dose radiotherapy and immunotherapy resistance in tumors. As for the study in general: Cohort 1 was treated with 0.5 Gy per fraction at 2-week intervals, amounting to 6.5 Gy overall. In Cohort 2, 1 Gy per fraction was delivered every two weeks, for a total of 13 Gy over 26 weeks. Every two weeks, the protocol called for intravenous cyclophosphamide at 200 mg/m2. It was given one day before each radiation and immunotherapy administration.

Ten or more counts support this clonotype. CDR3 length equals 15 residues. Germline CDR1 and CDR2: GTSNPN and SVGIG (reference sequence). Trimming left V 4 bases short and J 7 bases short, with 19 bases between. Sample time point: before trial treatment. Donors, who were enrolled in a single-arm phase I dose-escalation trial, received nivolumab, ipilimumab, aspirin, low-dose cyclophosphamide and low-dose radiotherapy. Alpha and beta chains were covered, as first-strand cDNA relied on TRAV- and TRBV-specific primers. TCR amplification ran roughly 21 PCR cycles using constant-region and V-primer adapter primers. TCRdb reprocessed the reads via MiXCR and lists one record per CDR3 protein. This table has more than 45,000 distinct CDR3 sequences, around 27% appearing once.

The material was PBMCs, obtained before treatment. The chain links TRBV30 to TRBJ2-2; D may be TRBD2 (5 bases). The sequence was collected from a male donor with prostate cancer. CDR3 DNA sequence: TGTGCCTGGACGGTCAGGAAGGGAGTTGTCGGGGAGCTGTTTTTT. Encoded protein: CAWTVRKGVVGELFF. The variable domain in full, with the rest retrieved from reference TRBV30 and TRBJ2-2, is SQTIHQWPATLVQPVGSPLSLECTVEGTSNPNLYWYRQAAGRGLQLLFYSVGIGQISSEVPQNLSASRPQDRQFILSSKKLLLSDSGFYLCAWTVRKGVVGELFFGEGSRLTVL.